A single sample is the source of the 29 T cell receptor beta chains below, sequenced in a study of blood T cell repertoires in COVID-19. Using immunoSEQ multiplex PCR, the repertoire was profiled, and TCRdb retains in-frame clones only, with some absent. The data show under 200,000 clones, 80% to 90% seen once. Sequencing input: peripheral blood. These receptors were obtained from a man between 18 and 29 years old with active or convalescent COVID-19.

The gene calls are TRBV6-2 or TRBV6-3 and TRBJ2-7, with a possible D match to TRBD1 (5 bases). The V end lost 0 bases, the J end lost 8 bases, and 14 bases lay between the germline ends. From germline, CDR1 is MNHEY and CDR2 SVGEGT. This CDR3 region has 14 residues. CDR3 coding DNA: TGTGCCAGCAGTTACTCGCCGCAGGGCGACAAGCAGTACTTC. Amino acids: CASSYSPQGDKQYF.

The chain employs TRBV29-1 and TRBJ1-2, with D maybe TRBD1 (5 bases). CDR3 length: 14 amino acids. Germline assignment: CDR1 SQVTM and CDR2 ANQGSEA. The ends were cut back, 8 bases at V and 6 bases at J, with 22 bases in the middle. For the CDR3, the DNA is TGCAGCTCGAGACGGAGGGGAACCCACGATGGCTACACCTTC. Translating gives CSSRRRGTHDGYTF.

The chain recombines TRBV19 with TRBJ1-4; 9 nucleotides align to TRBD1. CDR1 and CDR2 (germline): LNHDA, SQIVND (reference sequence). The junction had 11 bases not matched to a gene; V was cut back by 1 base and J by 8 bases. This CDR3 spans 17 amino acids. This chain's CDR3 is CASSIADAGQGREKLFF. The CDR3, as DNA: TGTGCCAGTAGTATAGCCGACGCCGGACAGGGGAGGGAAAAACTGTTTTTT.

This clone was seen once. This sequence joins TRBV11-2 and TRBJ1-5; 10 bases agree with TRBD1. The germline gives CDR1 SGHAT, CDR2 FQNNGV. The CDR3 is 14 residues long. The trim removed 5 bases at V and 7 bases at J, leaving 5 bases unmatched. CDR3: CASSRTGGKQPQHF. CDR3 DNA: TGTGCCAGCAGCCGGACAGGGGGGAAGCAGCCCCAGCATTTT.

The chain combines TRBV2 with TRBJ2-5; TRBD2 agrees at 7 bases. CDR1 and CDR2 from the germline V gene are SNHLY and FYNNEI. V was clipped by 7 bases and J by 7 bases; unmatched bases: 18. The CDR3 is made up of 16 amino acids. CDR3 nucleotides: TGTGCCAGCACCCCAAGCGGTAGCGGGCCCTCCGGGACCCAGTACTTC. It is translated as CASTPSGSGPSGTQYF.

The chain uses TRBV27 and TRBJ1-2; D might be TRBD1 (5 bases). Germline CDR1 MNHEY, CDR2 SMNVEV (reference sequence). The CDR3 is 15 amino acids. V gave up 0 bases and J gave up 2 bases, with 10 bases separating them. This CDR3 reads CASSLSGGYNYGYTF. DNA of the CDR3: TGTGCCAGCAGTTTATCGGGGGGATACAACTATGGCTACACCTTC.

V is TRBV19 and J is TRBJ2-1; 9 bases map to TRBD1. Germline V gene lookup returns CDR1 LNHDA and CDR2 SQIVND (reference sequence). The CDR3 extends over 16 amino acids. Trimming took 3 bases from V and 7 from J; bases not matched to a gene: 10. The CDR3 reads CASSIVTGQGGNEQFF. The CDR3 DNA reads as TGTGCCAGTAGTATCGTGACGGGACAGGGTGGAAATGAGCAGTTCTTC.

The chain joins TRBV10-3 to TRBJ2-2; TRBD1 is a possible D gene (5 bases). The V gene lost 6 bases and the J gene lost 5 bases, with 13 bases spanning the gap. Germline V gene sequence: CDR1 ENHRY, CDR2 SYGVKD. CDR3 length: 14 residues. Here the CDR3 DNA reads TGTGCCATCAGCAGGGTTGTTGAGACCGGGGAGCTGTTTTTT. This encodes CAISRVVETGELFF.

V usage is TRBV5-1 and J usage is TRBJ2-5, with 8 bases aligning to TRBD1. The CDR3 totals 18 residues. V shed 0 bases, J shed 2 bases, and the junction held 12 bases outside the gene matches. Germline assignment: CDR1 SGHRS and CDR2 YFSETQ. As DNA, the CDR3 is TGCGCCAGCAGCTTGGTACAGGGGGGAACCTTAGGGCAAGAGACCCAGTACTTC. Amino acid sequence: CASSLVQGGTLGQETQYF.

The CDR3 DNA is TGTGCCAGCAGTTGGGGTGGGACAGGGAATAATGAGCAGTTCTTC. This codes for CASSWGGTGNNEQFF. The rearrangement links TRBV28 to TRBJ2-1; 9 bases align to TRBD1. Looked up from germline, CDR1 is MDHEN and CDR2 is SYDVKM. V lost 4 bases, J lost 7 bases, and 8 bases stayed unmatched. There are 15 residues in the CDR3. The full variable domain, its missing parts supplied by reference TRBV28 and TRBJ2-1, is DVKVTQSSRYLVKRTGEKVFLECVQDMDHENMFWYRQDPGLGLRLIYFSYDVKMKEKGDIPEGYSVSREKKERFSLILESASTNQTSMYLCASSWGGTGNNEQFFGPGTRLTVL.

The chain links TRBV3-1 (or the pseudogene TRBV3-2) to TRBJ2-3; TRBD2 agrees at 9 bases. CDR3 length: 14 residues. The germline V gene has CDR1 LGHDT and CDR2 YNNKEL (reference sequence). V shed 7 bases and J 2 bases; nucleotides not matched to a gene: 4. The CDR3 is CASKTSGFTDTQYF. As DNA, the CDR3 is TGTGCCAGCAAGACTAGCGGTTTCACAGATACGCAGTATTTT.

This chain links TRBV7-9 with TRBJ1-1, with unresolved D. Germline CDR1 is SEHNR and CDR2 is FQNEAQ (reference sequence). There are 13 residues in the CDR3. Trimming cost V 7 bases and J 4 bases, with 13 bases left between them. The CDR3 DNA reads TGTGCCAGCATCTCGGCAGGCCCCACTGAAGCTTTCTTT. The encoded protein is CASISAGPTEAFF.

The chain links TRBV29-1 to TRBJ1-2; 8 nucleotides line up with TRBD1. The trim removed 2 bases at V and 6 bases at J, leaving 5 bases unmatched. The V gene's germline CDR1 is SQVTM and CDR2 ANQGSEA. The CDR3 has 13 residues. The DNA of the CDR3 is TGCAGCGTTGAACCCGGACAGGGAAATGGCTACACCTTC. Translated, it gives CSVEPGQGNGYTF.

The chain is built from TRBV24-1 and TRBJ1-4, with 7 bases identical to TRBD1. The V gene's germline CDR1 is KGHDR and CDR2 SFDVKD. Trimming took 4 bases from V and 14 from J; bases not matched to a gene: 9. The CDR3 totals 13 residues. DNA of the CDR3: TGTGCCACCAGTGAAAGACAGGGCCGGAGGCTGTTTTTT. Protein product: CATSERQGRRLFF.

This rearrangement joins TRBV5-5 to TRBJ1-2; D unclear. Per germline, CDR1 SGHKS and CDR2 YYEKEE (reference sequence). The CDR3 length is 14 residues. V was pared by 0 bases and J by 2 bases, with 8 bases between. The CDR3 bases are TGTGCCAGCAGCTTGGCTTGGGAGAACTATGGCTACACCTTC. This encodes CASSLAWENYGYTF.

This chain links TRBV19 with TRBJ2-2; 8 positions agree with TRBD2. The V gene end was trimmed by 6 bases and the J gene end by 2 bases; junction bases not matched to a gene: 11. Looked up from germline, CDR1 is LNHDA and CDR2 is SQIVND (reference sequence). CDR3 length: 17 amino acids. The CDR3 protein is CASRIVAGRANTGELFF. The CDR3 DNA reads TGTGCCAGTAGGATTGTAGCGGGGAGGGCCAACACCGGGGAGCTGTTTTTT. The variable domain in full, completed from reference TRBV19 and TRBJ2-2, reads DGGITQSPKYLFRKEGQNVTLSCEQNLNHDAMYWYRQDPGQGLRLIYYSQIVNDFQKGDIAEGYSVSREKKESFPLTVTSAQKNPTAFYLCASRIVAGRANTGELFFGEGSRLTVL.

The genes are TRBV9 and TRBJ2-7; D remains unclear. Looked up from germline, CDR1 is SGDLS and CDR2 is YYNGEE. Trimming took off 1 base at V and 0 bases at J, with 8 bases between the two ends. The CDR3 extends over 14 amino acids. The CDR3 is CASSVNPDSYEQYF. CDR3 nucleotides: TGTGCCAGCAGCGTAAACCCAGACTCCTACGAGCAGTACTTC.

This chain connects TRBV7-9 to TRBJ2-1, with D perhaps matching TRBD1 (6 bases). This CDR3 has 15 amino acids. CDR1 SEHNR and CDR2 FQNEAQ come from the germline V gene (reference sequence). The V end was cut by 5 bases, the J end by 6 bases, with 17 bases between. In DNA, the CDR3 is TGTGCCAGCAGCCAGCCCGCTGGGGGCATCAATGAGCAGTTCTTC. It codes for CASSQPAGGINEQFF.

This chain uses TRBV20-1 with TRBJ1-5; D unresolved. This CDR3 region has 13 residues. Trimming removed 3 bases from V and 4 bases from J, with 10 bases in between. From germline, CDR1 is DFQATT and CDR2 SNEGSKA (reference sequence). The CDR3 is CSASAGLNQPQHF. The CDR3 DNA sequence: TGCAGTGCTAGTGCAGGCTTAAATCAGCCCCAGCATTTT.

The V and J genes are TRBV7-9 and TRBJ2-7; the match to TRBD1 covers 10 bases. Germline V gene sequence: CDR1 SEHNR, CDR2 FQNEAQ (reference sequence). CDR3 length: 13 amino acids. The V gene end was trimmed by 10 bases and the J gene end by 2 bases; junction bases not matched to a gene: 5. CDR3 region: CATGQGPAYEQYV. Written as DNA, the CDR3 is TGTGCCACGGGACAGGGGCCTGCCTACGAGCAGTACGTC.

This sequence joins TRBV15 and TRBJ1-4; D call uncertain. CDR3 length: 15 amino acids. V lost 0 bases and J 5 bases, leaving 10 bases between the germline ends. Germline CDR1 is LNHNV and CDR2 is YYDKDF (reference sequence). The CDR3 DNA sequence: TGTGCCACCAGCAGAGAGTGGCAATCGAATGAAAAACTGTTTTTT. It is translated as CATSREWQSNEKLFF.

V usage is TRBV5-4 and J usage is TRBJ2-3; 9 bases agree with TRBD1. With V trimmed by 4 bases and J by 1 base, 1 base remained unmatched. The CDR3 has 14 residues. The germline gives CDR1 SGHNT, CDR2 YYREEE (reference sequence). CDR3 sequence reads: CASSRDRGTDTQYF. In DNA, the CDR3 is TGTGCCAGCAGCCGGGACAGGGGCACAGATACGCAGTATTTT.

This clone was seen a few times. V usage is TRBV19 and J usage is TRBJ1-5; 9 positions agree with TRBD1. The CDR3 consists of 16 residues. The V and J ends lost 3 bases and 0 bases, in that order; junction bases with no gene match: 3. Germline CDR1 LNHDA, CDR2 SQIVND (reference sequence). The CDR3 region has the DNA TGTGCCAGTAGTATTGGGACAGGGCGTAGCAATCAGCCCCAGCATTTT. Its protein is CASSIGTGRSNQPQHF. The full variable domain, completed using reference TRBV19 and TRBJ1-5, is DGGITQSPKYLFRKEGQNVTLSCEQNLNHDAMYWYRQDPGQGLRLIYYSQIVNDFQKGDIAEGYSVSREKKESFPLTVTSAQKNPTAFYLCASSIGTGRSNQPQHFGDGTRLSIL.

CDR3 nucleotide sequence: TGTGCCAGCAGTGGGGACAGCAGTTATAATTCACCCCTCCACTTT. The encoded protein is CASSGDSSYNSPLHF. The chain uses TRBV2 and TRBJ1-6, with TRBD1 identical over 7 bases. This CDR3 region has 15 residues. With 4 bases clipped from V and 4 bases from J, the junction kept 4 bases outside the gene matches. The germline gives CDR1 SNHLY, CDR2 FYNNEI.

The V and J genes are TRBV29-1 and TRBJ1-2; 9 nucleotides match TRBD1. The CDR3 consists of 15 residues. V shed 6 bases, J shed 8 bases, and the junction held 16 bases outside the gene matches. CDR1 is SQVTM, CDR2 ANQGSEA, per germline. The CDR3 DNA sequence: TGCAGCGTGGCCGGAGGGGCCGGGACAGGGTTAGGCTACACCTTC. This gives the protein CSVAGGAGTGLGYTF.

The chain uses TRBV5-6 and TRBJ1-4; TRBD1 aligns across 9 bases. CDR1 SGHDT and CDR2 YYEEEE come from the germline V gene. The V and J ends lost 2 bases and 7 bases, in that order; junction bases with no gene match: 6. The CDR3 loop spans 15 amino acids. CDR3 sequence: CASSFLGQGTEKLFF. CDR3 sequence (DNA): TGTGCCAGCAGCTTCTTGGGACAGGGAACTGAAAAACTGTTTTTT.

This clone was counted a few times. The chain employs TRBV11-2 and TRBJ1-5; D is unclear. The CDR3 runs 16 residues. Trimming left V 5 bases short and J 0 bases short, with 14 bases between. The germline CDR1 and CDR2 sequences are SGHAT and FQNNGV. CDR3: CASSLRADHSNQPQHF. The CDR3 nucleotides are TGTGCCAGCAGCCTTCGAGCGGACCATAGCAATCAGCCCCAGCATTTT.

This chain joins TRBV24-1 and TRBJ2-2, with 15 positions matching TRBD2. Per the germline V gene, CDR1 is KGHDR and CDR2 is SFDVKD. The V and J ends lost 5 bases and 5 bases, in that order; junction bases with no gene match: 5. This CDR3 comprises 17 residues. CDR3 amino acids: CATSGGTSGGLTGELFF. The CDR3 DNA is TGTGCCACCAGTGGCGGGACTAGCGGGGGGTTAACCGGGGAGCTGTTTTTT.

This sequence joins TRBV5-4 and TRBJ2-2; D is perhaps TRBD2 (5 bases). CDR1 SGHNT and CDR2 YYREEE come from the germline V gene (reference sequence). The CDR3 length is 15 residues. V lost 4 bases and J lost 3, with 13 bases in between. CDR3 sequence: CASSPRPGDTGELFF. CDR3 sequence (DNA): TGTGCCAGCAGCCCAAGGCCCGGGGACACCGGGGAGCTGTTTTTT.